This passage covers 25 T cell receptor beta chains from one sample sequenced in a study of OX40 agonist ivuxolimab in advanced cancers. The method was immunoSEQ multiplex PCR; TCRdb's version includes in-frame clones alone and lacks a portion of them. The data contain about 100,000 clones, approximately 93% of them singletons. This sample comprised CD4+ or CD8+ T cells sorted from blood, obtained in a trial of the OX40 agonist ivuxolimab. These receptors all come from an adult with an advanced solid tumor such as melanoma, head and neck, liver or kidney cancer.

The genes are TRBV7-2 and TRBJ1-1; no definite D call. The CDR3 spans 12 residues. Trimming removed 1 base at V and 1 base at J, with 1 base between. Germline CDR1 and CDR2: SGHTA and FQGNSA. CDR3 coding DNA: TGTGCCAGCAGCTTAGAGAACACTGAAGCTTTCTTT. This encodes CASSLENTEAFF.

In its sample, this clone was seen once. This chain uses TRBV9 with TRBJ2-3; 11 positions match TRBD2. Germline lookup yields CDR1 SGDLS and CDR2 YYNGEE. The CDR3 sequence is 16 residues long. V was pared by 3 bases and J by 4 bases, with 7 bases of the junction left unmatched. CDR3 bases: TGTGCCAGCAGCGCCCACGGGACTAGCGGCCCAGATACGCAGTATTTT. Protein: CASSAHGTSGPDTQYF.

V and J are TRBV27 and TRBJ1-5; a weak D match, TRBD1 (6 bases). The germline gives CDR1 MNHEY, CDR2 SMNVEV (reference sequence). V lost 4 bases, J lost 4 bases, and 14 bases lay in between. The CDR3 extends over 15 amino acids. CDR3 sequence (DNA): TGTGCCAGCAGTTACCAGGGGTTTGGGAATCAGCCCCAGCATTTT. It yields the protein CASSYQGFGNQPQHF.

The chain links TRBV5-4 to TRBJ1-2, with D possibly being TRBD1 (6 bases). The V end lost 3 bases, the J end lost 0 bases, and 9 bases lay between the germline ends. The CDR3 is 14 residues long. The germline V gene encodes CDR1 SGHNT and CDR2 YYREEE (reference sequence). CDR3 DNA sequence: TGTGCCAGCAGCTCGAGACAGGCTAACTATGGCTACACCTTC. This encodes CASSSRQANYGYTF.

The chain uses TRBV6-5 and TRBJ1-2; possibly TRBD1 for D (5 bases). Germline CDR1 and CDR2: MNHEY and SVGAGI. The CDR3 totals 16 residues. V lost 1 base and J lost 0, with 12 bases in between. CDR3 sequence (DNA): TGTGCCAGCAGTTACTATCGGACACAAACTAACTATGGCTACACCTTC. Amino acid sequence: CASSYYRTQTNYGYTF.

A word on this clone: The sample has other DNA sequences that encode this CDR3 too. The J gene is TRBJ2-5, the V gene TRBV7-2, with D unclear. This CDR3 has 13 amino acids. The V end lost 5 bases, the J end lost 2 bases, and 9 bases lay between the germline ends. From germline, CDR1 is SGHTA and CDR2 FQGNSA. The CDR3: CASSPRAQETQYF. The CDR3, as DNA: TGTGCCAGCAGCCCCCGAGCACAAGAGACCCAGTACTTC.

The rearrangement links TRBV21-1 to TRBJ1-2; TRBD1, the table's D call, lacks a check against the DNA. TRBV21-1 is termed a pseudogene. The CDR3 length is 13 residues. CDR3 amino acids: CASSGQTGDGYTF. CDR3 nucleotide sequence: TGTGCCAGCAGTGGCCAGACAGGAGATGGCTACACCTTC.

The V call is TRBV19, the J call TRBJ2-1; possibly TRBD2 for D (6 bases). In germline, CDR1 is LNHDA, CDR2 SQIVND (reference sequence). Trimming removed 7 bases at V and 7 bases at J, with 14 bases between. CDR3 length: 13 amino acids. DNA of the CDR3: TGTGCCAGTATGACGGACTACCGTAATGAGCAGTTCTTC. The encoded protein is CASMTDYRNEQFF.

The rearrangement links TRBV7-2 to TRBJ1-3; D ambiguous. V dropped 1 base and J dropped 0 bases, with 13 bases sitting between them. Germline V gene data show CDR1 as SGHTA and CDR2 as FQGNSA. This CDR3 spans 17 amino acids. The CDR3 DNA sequence: TGTGCCAGCAGCTTAGGGTTGGTCGGTACCTCTGGAAACACCATATATTTT. It translates to CASSLGLVGTSGNTIYF. Filled out from reference TRBV7-2 and TRBJ1-3, the complete variable domain reads GAGVSQSPSNKVTEKGKDVELRCDPISGHTALYWYRQSLGQGLEFLIYFQGNSAPDKSGLPSDRFSAERTGGSVSTLTIQRTQQEDSAVYLCASSLGLVGTSGNTIYFGEGSWLTVV.

This clone was counted only a few times. This rearrangement joins TRBV2 to TRBJ1-5; D might be TRBD1 (5 bases). The CDR3 is 15 residues long. The V end was cut by 6 bases, the J end by 0 bases, with 12 bases between. Germline values: CDR1 SNHLY, CDR2 FYNNEI. The CDR3 nucleotides read TGTGCCAGCAGGAGGGACGGCAATAGCAATCAGCCCCAGCATTTT. It translates to CASRRDGNSNQPQHF.

The V call is TRBV5-8, the J call TRBJ1-5, with 9 bases matching TRBD1. CDR1 and CDR2 (germline): SGHTS, YDEGEE. This CDR3 spans 16 amino acids. Germline trimming cut 4 bases from V and 7 bases from J; bases unmatched to any gene: 12. The CDR3 sequence is CASSQDRGDRLQPQHF. CDR3 bases: TGTGCCAGCAGCCAGGACAGGGGCGACCGGCTCCAGCCCCAGCATTTT. The full variable domain, completed using reference TRBV5-8 and TRBJ1-5, is EAGVTQSPTHLIKTRGQQATLRCSPISGHTSVYWYQQALGLGLQFLLWYDEGEERNRGNFPPRFSGRQFPNYSSELNVNALELEDSALYLCASSQDRGDRLQPQHFGDGTRLSIL.

The chain carries TRBV6-6 and TRBJ1-5, with D unresolved. CDR1 MNHNY and CDR2 SVGAGI come from the germline V gene (reference sequence). There are 13 residues in the CDR3. V was clipped by 7 bases and J by 3 bases, with 10 bases between them. CDR3 sequence (DNA): TGTGCCAGCACCTCACTAAACAATCAGCCCCAGCATTTT. It specifies CASTSLNNQPQHF.

The chain carries TRBV19 and TRBJ2-7, with TRBD1 as a possible D gene (6 bases). Germline V CDR1 and CDR2: LNHDA, SQIVND (reference sequence). Trimming pared 4 bases from V and 0 bases from J, leaving 10 bases between. The length of the CDR3 is 14 residues. The CDR3 DNA reads TGTGCCAGTAGTACTGACAGGACCTCCTACGAGCAGTACTTC. Amino acid sequence: CASSTDRTSYEQYF.

This rearrangement joins TRBV6-1 to TRBJ2-5, with D possibly matching TRBD2 (5 bases). This CDR3 is 13 amino acids long. Deletions cut 1 base from V and 3 bases from J, with 6 bases between. CDR1 is MNHNS and CDR2 is SASEGT in the germline V gene. DNA for the CDR3: TGTGCCAGCAGTGAAGTCGGGGAAGAGACCCAGTACTTC. Its translation is CASSEVGEETQYF.

V gene TRBV7-2 combines with J gene TRBJ1-1, with a possible D match to TRBD1 (6 bases). Trimming shortened V by 0 bases and J by 1 base, and 21 bases separated the two germline ends. Per the germline V gene, CDR1 is SGHTA and CDR2 is FQGNSA. This CDR3 is built from 19 residues. Here the CDR3 reads CASSLARFRGRDRNTEAFF. DNA of the CDR3: TGTGCCAGCAGCTTAGCGAGGTTCAGGGGTCGGGATAGGAACACTGAAGCTTTCTTT.

CDR3 coding DNA: TGTGCCAGCAGCCGGACACGCTCCTACGAGCAGTACTTC. Amino acids: CASSRTRSYEQYF. The chain recombines TRBV5-8 with TRBJ2-7; TRBD1 is a possible D gene (5 bases). The CDR3 is made up of 13 amino acids. V was clipped by 4 bases and J by 0 bases, with 8 bases between them. Germline V CDR1 and CDR2: SGHTS, YDEGEE.

The chain combines TRBV10-2 with TRBJ2-6; D may correspond to TRBD1 or TRBD2 (5 bases each). The V end was cut by 7 bases, the J end by 0 bases, with 19 bases between. The CDR3 extends over 18 amino acids. Germline V gene sequence: CDR1 WSHSY, CDR2 SAAADI. The CDR3 reads CASKGQGETDSGANVLTF. The CDR3 DNA follows: TGCGCCAGCAAAGGGCAGGGAGAAACTGACTCTGGGGCCAACGTCCTGACTTTC.

The V gene is TRBV19, the J gene TRBJ1-6; perhaps TRBD1 as D (6 bases). The germline gives CDR1 LNHDA, CDR2 SQIVND (reference sequence). Trimming pared 7 bases from V and 8 bases from J, leaving 12 bases between. The CDR3 has 13 residues. CDR3: CASKGGQYSPLHF. CDR3 DNA: TGTGCCAGTAAGGGGGGGCAGTATTCACCCCTCCACTTT.

The CDR3 sequence: CATMTGRGNTIYF. Here the CDR3 DNA reads TGTGCCACTATGACAGGGAGAGGAAACACCATATATTTT. The rearrangement uses TRBV7-2 and TRBJ1-3; 7 nucleotides align to TRBD1. The CDR3 totals 13 residues. From germline, CDR1 is SGHTA and CDR2 FQGNSA. Trimming removed 10 bases from V and 4 bases from J; junction bases left unmatched: 7.

V gene TRBV6-6 combines with J gene TRBJ1-2, with D possibly TRBD1 on 6 matching bases. V was cut by 7 bases and J by 4 bases, with 13 bases left in between. CDR3 length: 13 amino acids. Germline V gene lookup returns CDR1 MNHNY and CDR2 SVGAGI (reference sequence). Here the CDR3 DNA reads TGTGCCAGCACCGGACAGTGGAGCTATGGCTACACCTTC. Its translation: CASTGQWSYGYTF.

The chain employs TRBV9 and TRBJ2-7, with a possible D match to TRBD1 (6 bases). V lost 3 bases and J lost 6, with 13 bases in between. Germline V gene data show CDR1 as SGDLS and CDR2 as YYNGEE. CDR3 length equals 13 residues. Written as DNA, the CDR3 is TGTGCCAGCAGCGAGCAGGGGAAGGGCGAGCAGTACTTC. As protein: CASSEQGKGEQYF.

This chain connects TRBV5-1 to TRBJ2-7, with D possibly being TRBD2 (5 bases). V was trimmed by 3 bases and J by 0 bases, leaving 7 bases between them. The V gene's germline CDR1 is SGHRS and CDR2 YFSETQ. The CDR3 loop spans 13 amino acids. CDR3 nucleotide sequence: TGCGCCAGCAGCTCGACTACCTCCTACGAGCAGTACTTC. Amino acid sequence: CASSSTTSYEQYF.

As DNA, the CDR3 is TGCAGCGTTGTCAACAGGGGGTGGCAAGAGACCCAGTACTTC. It is translated as CSVVNRGWQETQYF. The J gene is TRBJ2-5, the V gene TRBV29-1; 8 nucleotides match TRBD1. V shed 4 bases and J 2 bases; nucleotides not matched to a gene: 6. Germline V lookup: CDR1 SQVTM, CDR2 ANQGSEA. This CDR3 comprises 14 residues.

The CDR3 DNA follows: TGTGCCAGCAGCTTAGAGCCCTTCGATGGCTACACCTTC. This gives the protein CASSLEPFDGYTF. V gene TRBV7-3 combines with J gene TRBJ1-2; D call uncertain. V was pared by 2 bases and J by 6 bases, with 10 bases between. The CDR3 contains 13 residues. CDR1 and CDR2 from the germline V gene are SGHTA and FQGTGA. The full variable domain, rest sourced from reference TRBV7-3 and TRBJ1-2, is GAGVSQTPSNKVTEKGKYVELRCDPISGHTALYWYRQSLGQGPEFLIYFQGTGAADDSGLPNDRFFAVRPEGSVSTLKIQRTERGDSAVYLCASSLEPFDGYTFGSGTRLTVV.

The V gene is TRBV9, the J gene TRBJ2-3; D unresolved. V was trimmed by 5 bases and J by 2 bases, leaving 12 bases between them. This CDR3 is built from 14 residues. In germline, CDR1 is SGDLS, CDR2 YYNGEE. Here the CDR3 reads CASSIGSNTDTQYF. In DNA form, the CDR3 reads TGTGCCAGCAGTATTGGCTCCAACACAGATACGCAGTATTTT. Full variable domain (missing parts from reference TRBV9 and TRBJ2-3): DSGVTQTPKHLITATGQRVTLRCSPRSGDLSVYWYQQSLDQGLQFLIQYYNGEERAKGNILERFSAQQFPDLHSELNLSSLELGDSALYFCASSIGSNTDTQYFGPGTRLTVL.